A selection of T cell receptor beta chains follows, all from one sample in a study of cytomegalovirus exposure and HLA in healthy donors. The repertoire was sequenced with immunoSEQ multiplex PCR; TCRdb's copy has only in-frame clones and lacks some. The data contain about 140,000 clones, approximately 80% of them singletons. Sequencing was done on a sample of PBMCs. Every receptor here comes from a man aged 25 to 40 in good health and CMV-seropositive. The CDR3 runs from the conserved cysteine through the conserved F or W.

V	J	CDR3
TRBV6-5	TRBJ1-6	CASSPDRGRSPLHF
TRBV1	TRBJ1-5	CTSSPRQGEPQHF
TRBV10-3	TRBJ2-7	CAIHPGQGVHEQYF
TRBV5-1	TRBJ2-1	CASSLNLAGDEQFF
TRBV7-8	TRBJ2-3	CASSFTGGTDTQYF
TRBV27	TRBJ2-2	CASSLTATGELFF
TRBV6-1	TRBJ2-1	CASSELWASGGVDNEQFF
TRBV7-9	TRBJ2-1	CASIPQRTGVHNEQFF
TRBV9	TRBJ2-7	CASSEGGTGPYEQYF
TRBV18	TRBJ1-2	CASSTNRDSYGYTF
TRBV27	TRBJ1-6	CASSPGTGTESPLHF
TRBV10-3	TRBJ1-2	CAIRGDNYGYTF
TRBV30	TRBJ2-2	CAWRDTSTGELFF
TRBV7-2	TRBJ2-1	CASSPQTGDGPYNEQFF
TRBV9	TRBJ2-7	CASSVGGGVSSYEQYF
TRBV11-2	TRBJ2-7	CASSLVYGNSYEQYF
TRBV29-1	TRBJ2-1	CSVEMTGYNEQFF
TRBV27	TRBJ2-1	CASIPQGASFYNEQFF
TRBV6-1	TRBJ1-2	CASSSISGYGYTF